The entry below gives a single TCR beta chain sequence along with its context. TCRdb called the 5' RACE reads again in MiXCR, with one record for every CDR3 protein. The sample shows approximately 270,000 distinct CDR3 sequences, roughly 17% of them seen only once. This entry comes from a study of T-cell memory formation after mild COVID-19. The CDR3 contains 15 residues. The V gene's germline CDR1 is DFQATT and CDR2 SNEGSKA (reference sequence). V lost 2 bases to trimming and J lost 4 bases, with 15 bases between them. The chain has TRBV20-1 and TRBJ2-1; the D gene is possibly TRBD2 (6 bases). The sample comprised PBMCs or a T cell subset sorted from them (not recorded which). The source is a young man who had mild COVID-19 (a few samples of this study predate the infection). Cell type and time point are not known. CDR3 protein: CSARWGLAFYNEQFF. The CDR3 nucleotides are TGCAGTGCTAGATGGGGCCTAGCGTTTTACAATGAGCAGTTCTTC.